Included here is one T cell receptor beta chain sequence, with context. This entry comes from a study of PD-L1 blockade in urothelial cancer. For the study at large: Prior exposure to chemotherapy in patients amounted to 0 to 3 regimens received.

Time point denoted: peripheral blood 6 weeks after treatment start. TCRdb's copy holds only in-frame clones and misses some; the assay was immunoSEQ multiplex PCR. This sample has 20,000 to 25,000 clones, with around 91% found just once. The receptor's source is a woman between 55 and 75 years old with urothelial cancer. The sequences come from PBMCs, collected around atezolizumab (anti-PD-L1) treatment.

The CDR3 protein is CASSDSTYEQYF. In nucleotides, the CDR3 is TGTGCCAGCAGCGACAGCACCTACGAGCAGTACTTC. The chain recombines TRBV7-2 with TRBJ2-7; perhaps TRBD1 as D (5 bases). Trimming removed 5 bases from V and 2 bases from J, with 7 bases in between. The CDR3 spans 12 residues. Germline loops: CDR1 SGHTA, CDR2 FQGNSA. The entire variable domain, with the rest obtained from reference TRBV7-2 and TRBJ2-7, is as follows: GAGVSQSPSNKVTEKGKDVELRCDPISGHTALYWYRQSLGQGLEFLIYFQGNSAPDKSGLPSDRFSAERTGGSVSTLTIQRTQQEDSAVYLCASSDSTYEQYFGPGTRLTVT.